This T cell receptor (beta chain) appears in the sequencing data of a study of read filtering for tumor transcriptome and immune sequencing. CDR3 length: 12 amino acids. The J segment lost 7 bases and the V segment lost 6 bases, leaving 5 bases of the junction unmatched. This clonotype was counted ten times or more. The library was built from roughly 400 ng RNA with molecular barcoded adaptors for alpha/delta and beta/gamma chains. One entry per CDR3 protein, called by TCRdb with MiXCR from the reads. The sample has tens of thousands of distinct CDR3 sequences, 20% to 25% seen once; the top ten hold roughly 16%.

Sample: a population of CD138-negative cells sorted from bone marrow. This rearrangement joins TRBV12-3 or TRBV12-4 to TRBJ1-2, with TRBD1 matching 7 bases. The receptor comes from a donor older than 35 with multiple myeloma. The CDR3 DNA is TGTGCCAGCAGCCCGGGACAGCTTGGCTACACCTTC. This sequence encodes CASSPGQLGYTF.